The 23 T cell receptor beta chains reported below all come from one sample, sequenced in a study of persistence of HIV-infected CD4 T cells. No antigen has been identified for these receptors. Sequencing used immunoSEQ version 4 in survey mode. This table comes from immunoSEQ multiplex PCR, and its TCRdb copy is limited to in-frame clones, with some not included. The table records more than 35,000 clones, approximately 88% of them present only once. This nonspecific control used anti-CD3/anti-CD28 bead stimulation of CD4+ T cells. Responding CD4+ T cells were sorted by upregulation of both CD40 ligand and CD69. The sample in question was CD4+ T cells sorted from PBMCs after approximately 19-hour stimulation, obtained from a patient who received antiretroviral therapy. These receptors all come from an adult man with HIV who was CMV-seropositive.

The rearrangement joins TRBV7-6 to TRBJ2-7; possibly TRBD2 for D (6 bases). Germline values: CDR1 SGHVS, CDR2 FNYEAQ. CDR3 size: 15 residues. V lost 1 base and J 7 bases, leaving 17 bases between the germline ends. The CDR3 coding sequence is TGTGCCAGCAGCTTAGAAGGAGGGCGGGGATGGGAGCAGTACTTC. Residues: CASSLEGGRGWEQYF.

The chain is built from TRBV18 and TRBJ2-3; 9 bases are shared with TRBD2. CDR1 and CDR2 from the germline V gene are KGHSH and LQKENI. The CDR3 totals 14 residues. Trimming took 5 bases from V and 0 from J; bases not matched to a gene: 0. The CDR3 loop is CASSTSGSTDTQYF. CDR3 nucleotides: TGTGCCAGCTCAACTAGCGGGAGCACAGATACGCAGTATTTT.

The chain couples TRBV29-1 to TRBJ2-1; 9 positions agree with TRBD2. J was trimmed by 7 bases and V by 3 bases; bases with no gene match: 13. Germline CDR1 is SQVTM and CDR2 is ANQGSEA. The CDR3 sequence is 16 residues long. The CDR3 region has the DNA TGCAGCGTTGAGGTTTGGCGGGGGGGCCTTAAGAATGAGCAGTTCTTC. Residues: CSVEVWRGGLKNEQFF.

This chain joins TRBV29-1 and TRBJ2-1; 8 nucleotides align to TRBD1. Losses at the gene ends were 2 bases for V and 7 bases for J; bases not matched to a gene: 10. Looked up from germline, CDR1 is SQVTM and CDR2 is ANQGSEA. The CDR3 runs to 15 residues. As DNA, the CDR3 is TGCAGCGTTGAATTTGCAGGGGGCAGTAGTAATGAGCAGTTCTTC. Protein: CSVEFAGGSSNEQFF.

Note on this clone: No conserved phenylalanine or tryptophan is present at the end of the CDR3, so a read error is the likely explanation. The chain recombines TRBV4-3 with TRBJ1-1, with 7 bases aligning to TRBD1. Germline assignment: CDR1 LGHNA and CDR2 YSLEER. V gave up 4 bases and J gave up 2 bases; unmatched junction bases: 4. This CDR3 region has 14 residues. This CDR3 reads CASSPHRGNTEAFL. CDR3 in DNA: TGCGCCAGCAGCCCTCACAGGGGCAACACTGAAGCTTTCCTT.

The chain has TRBV30 and TRBJ1-2; 8 bases map to TRBD1. V lost 3 bases and J lost 2; bases outside the gene matches: 5. This CDR3 is built from 14 residues. Germline CDR1 reads GTSNPN; CDR2 reads SVGIG (reference sequence). Here the CDR3 reads CAWRRQGTNYGYTF. CDR3 in DNA: TGTGCCTGGAGGAGACAGGGGACCAACTATGGCTACACCTTC.

The rearrangement joins TRBV12-3 or TRBV12-4 to TRBJ1-2; D remains unclear. The CDR3 is 12 amino acids. Trimming pared 1 base from V and 6 bases from J, leaving 6 bases between. CDR3: CASSLGANGYTF. CDR3 nucleotide sequence: TGTGCCAGCAGTTTAGGGGCAAATGGCTACACCTTC.

The V call is TRBV10-1, the J call TRBJ2-3; the D is unclear. This CDR3 contains 13 residues. Germline CDR1 reads WNHNN; CDR2 reads SYGVQD (reference sequence). V lost 6 bases and J 1 base, leaving 8 bases between the germline ends. Here the CDR3 DNA reads TGCGCCAGCAGCCCGCGCGGCACAGATACGCAGTATTTT. This gives the protein CASSPRGTDTQYF.

To note about this clone: One end of the junction varies from germline; a read error may be responsible. The gene calls are TRBV6-2 or TRBV6-3 and TRBJ1-4; TRBD1 might be the D (5 bases). There are 12 residues in the CDR3. Germline V gene data show CDR1 as MNHEY and CDR2 as SVGEGT. The CDR3 DNA reads as TGTGCCAGCAGCCCCATGAACAGGCCTCCTAGCTTT. This translates into CASSPMNRPPSF.

The chain joins TRBV25-1 to TRBJ1-1; D gene uncertain. The CDR3 covers 11 residues. The V end lost 7 bases, the J end lost 7 bases, and 10 bases lay between the germline ends. Looked up from germline, CDR1 is MGHDK and CDR2 is SYGVNS. DNA for the CDR3: TGTGCCAGCACCCGGAACCTTGAAGCTTTCTTT. It translates to CASTRNLEAFF. Full variable domain (rest looked up from reference TRBV25-1 and TRBJ1-1): EADIYQTPRYLVIGTGKKITLECSQTMGHDKMYWYQQDPGMELHLIHYSYGVNSTEKGDLSSESTVSRIRTEHFPLTLESARPSHTSQYLCASTRNLEAFFGQGTRLTVV.

The chain joins TRBV30 to TRBJ1-1; 9 nucleotides line up with TRBD1. The germline gives CDR1 GTSNPN, CDR2 SVGIG (reference sequence). This CDR3 spans 10 amino acids. The V segment lost 3 bases and the J segment 12 bases; nucleotides outside the gene matches: 2. The CDR3 region is CAWRDRGTFF. CDR3 bases: TGTGCCTGGAGGGACAGGGGAACTTTCTTT.

The CDR3 DNA reads as TGTGCCAGCAGCCTCGGTGTGGGGGTGGGTGAAGCTTTCTTT. This codes for CASSLGVGVGEAFF. V and J are TRBV3-1 (or the pseudogene TRBV3-2) and TRBJ1-1; TRBD1 might be the D (5 bases). CDR3 length: 14 amino acids. Per the germline V gene, CDR1 is LGHDT and CDR2 is YNNKEL (reference sequence). Trimming took 4 bases from V and 7 from J, leaving 16 bases between them.

The chain has TRBV18 and TRBJ2-1; the D is unclear. The V gene's germline CDR1 is KGHSH and CDR2 LQKENI. V gave up 5 bases and J gave up 7 bases, with 9 bases separating them. CDR3 size: 12 residues. CDR3 amino acids: CASSGGMNEQFF. CDR3 DNA: TGTGCCAGCTCAGGCGGAATGAATGAGCAGTTCTTC.

This chain links TRBV13 with TRBJ2-7, with TRBD1 matching 7 bases. The CDR3 spans 14 residues. Germline CDR1 and CDR2: PRHDT and FYEKMQ (reference sequence). Losses at the gene ends were 4 bases for V and 2 bases for J; bases not matched to a gene: 5. CDR3 sequence: CASSSQGRPYEQYF. The CDR3 DNA is TGTGCCAGCAGCTCACAGGGGCGCCCCTACGAGCAGTACTTC.

The CDR3: CASSYSPGTEAFF. The CDR3 region has the DNA TGTGCCAGCAGTTACTCTCCAGGGACTGAAGCTTTCTTT. The V call is TRBV6-5, the J call TRBJ1-1, with D tentatively TRBD1 (5 bases). Germline CDR1 is MNHEY and CDR2 is SVGAGI. The CDR3 is 13 amino acids. Between the trimmed V and J ends, which lost 0 bases and 5 bases, there was a span of 7 bases.

The CDR3 protein is CASSPGRGNYEQYF. DNA of the CDR3: TGTGCCAGCAGCCCAGGACGAGGGAACTACGAGCAGTACTTC. The chain employs TRBV7-3 and TRBJ2-7, with a weak D call TRBD2 (5 bases). Germline values: CDR1 SGHTA, CDR2 FQGTGA. CDR3 length: 14 residues. Trimming removed 5 bases at V and 3 bases at J, with 14 bases between.

The V call is TRBV7-8, the J call TRBJ1-1; tentative D call: TRBD1 (6 bases). Germline CDR1 and CDR2: SGHVS and FQNEAQ. CDR3 length: 16 amino acids. The ends were cut back, 1 base at V and 1 base at J, with 13 bases in the middle. The CDR3: CASSLVGGQRNTEAFF. DNA of the CDR3: TGTGCCAGCAGCTTAGTAGGGGGACAAAGGAACACTGAAGCTTTCTTT.

The V gene is TRBV7-2, the J gene TRBJ1-2, with D possibly matching TRBD1 (5 bases). Germline lookup yields CDR1 SGHTA and CDR2 FQGNSA. CDR3 length: 13 amino acids. The V and J ends lost 3 bases and 4 bases respectively, with 9 bases between them. The CDR3 spells CASSFAGTYGYTF. The DNA of the CDR3 is TGTGCCAGCAGCTTCGCCGGGACCTATGGCTACACCTTC. The full variable domain, its missing parts supplied by reference TRBV7-2 and TRBJ1-2, is GAGVSQSPSNKVTEKGKDVELRCDPISGHTALYWYRQSLGQGLEFLIYFQGNSAPDKSGLPSDRFSAERTGGSVSTLTIQRTQQEDSAVYLCASSFAGTYGYTFGSGTRLTVV.

This chain uses TRBV9 with TRBJ1-1, with D uncertain. Germline V gives CDR1 SGDLS, CDR2 YYNGEE. The V end was cut by 0 bases, the J end by 5 bases, with 11 bases between. This CDR3 region has 14 residues. The CDR3 DNA reads TGTGCCAGCAGCGTAGCGGGCCGTGGGACTGAAGCTTTCTTT. This translates into CASSVAGRGTEAFF.

The rearrangement uses TRBV15 and TRBJ2-7; D is possibly TRBD1 or TRBD2 (5 bases each). Trimming stripped 0 bases from V and 4 bases from J, with 16 bases between. Germline V lookup: CDR1 LNHNV, CDR2 YYDKDF (reference sequence). The CDR3 spans 16 residues. CDR3 DNA: TGTGCCACCAGCAGAGATTGGGGGATTCGTGCGTACGAGCAGTACTTC. Translated, it gives CATSRDWGIRAYEQYF.

The chain is built from TRBV7-3 and TRBJ2-1; tentative D call: TRBD1 (6 bases). Germline CDR1 reads SGHTA; CDR2 reads FQGTGA. This CDR3 has 13 residues. V was trimmed by 6 bases and J by 5 bases, leaving 11 bases between them. The CDR3 region is CASSPTGDNEQFF. DNA of the CDR3: TGTGCCAGCAGTCCGACAGGAGACAATGAGCAGTTCTTC.

The V call is TRBV18, the J call TRBJ1-1; D call uncertain. V was clipped by 5 bases and J by 1 base, with 14 bases between them. Looked up from germline, CDR1 is KGHSH and CDR2 is LQKENI. The CDR3 consists of 15 residues. CDR3 region: CASSISVAGNTEAFF. CDR3 sequence (DNA): TGTGCCAGCTCAATTTCCGTGGCAGGGAACACTGAAGCTTTCTTT.

This chain joins TRBV5-4 and TRBJ2-7, with 7 bases identical to TRBD1. The CDR3 is made up of 14 amino acids. The germline V gene has CDR1 SGHNT and CDR2 YYREEE (reference sequence). V gave up 7 bases and J gave up 7 bases; unmatched junction bases: 14. The CDR3 DNA follows: TGTGCCAGCGGCAGACAGGGTGTGTCGTTGGAGCAGTACTTC. This translates into CASGRQGVSLEQYF.